Below are 21 T cell receptor beta chains sequenced from a single sample in a study of beta chain features in type 1 diabetes. Study-wide results and caveats: For Type 1 diabetes patients, all four CD4+ subsets carried TCRB CDR3s that were moderately but significantly shorter.

Expressed TCRB transcripts were sequenced after all isolated RNA was converted to cDNA. Generated by immunoSEQ multiplex PCR, the TCRdb table keeps only in-frame clones and is missing some. The table has about 160,000 clones, under 13% seen once. Their specific antigens are unknown. The source material was central memory CD4+ T cells from blood. The receptors shown here come from a man in his thirties or forties with type 1 diabetes.

The rearrangement uses TRBV30 and TRBJ1-4; TRBD1 is a possible D gene (5 bases). This CDR3 comprises 13 residues. The V end lost 0 bases, the J end lost 10 bases, and 12 bases lay between the germline ends. Germline V gene lookup returns CDR1 GTSNPN and CDR2 SVGIG (reference sequence). Written as DNA, the CDR3 is TGTGCCTGGAGTGTTCAGGGCGGGGGAAAACTGTTTTTT. Its translation: CAWSVQGGGKLFF.

This rearrangement joins TRBV28 to TRBJ1-4; no definite D call. This CDR3 contains 14 residues. From germline, CDR1 is MDHEN and CDR2 SYDVKM. Trimming took 5 bases from V and 6 from J, leaving 13 bases between them. The CDR3 sequence: CASSPRSLDEKLFF. In DNA form, the CDR3 reads TGTGCCAGCAGTCCCCGGAGCCTGGATGAAAAACTGTTTTTT.

This clone came up a few times. The rearrangement uses TRBV5-1 and TRBJ2-7, with D possibly TRBD1 on 6 matching bases. Germline V gene lookup returns CDR1 SGHRS and CDR2 YFSETQ. The CDR3 loop spans 12 amino acids. V lost 0 bases to trimming and J lost 5 bases, with 6 bases between them. The CDR3 reads CASSLDRDEQYF. The CDR3 bases are TGCGCCAGCAGCTTGGACAGGGACGAGCAGTACTTC.

This clone was seen only a few times. The rearrangement uses TRBV25-1 and TRBJ2-3; D ambiguous. This CDR3 comprises 12 residues. Germline values: CDR1 MGHDK, CDR2 SYGVNS. The V and J ends lost 6 bases and 0 bases respectively, with 4 bases between them. The CDR3 region has the DNA TGTGCCAGCAGAACTAGCACAGATACGCAGTATTTT. Protein product: CASRTSTDTQYF.

The V gene is TRBV7-8, the J gene TRBJ1-1; weak D call: TRBD1 (5 bases). The CDR3 totals 16 residues. Germline values: CDR1 SGHVS, CDR2 FQNEAQ. V dropped 2 bases and J dropped 0 bases, with 13 bases sitting between them. The CDR3: CASSLSRDSMNTEAFF. The CDR3 nucleotides are TGTGCCAGCAGCTTAAGCCGGGACTCGATGAACACTGAAGCTTTCTTT.

Only a few counts were recorded for this clone. This rearrangement joins TRBV5-5 to TRBJ1-2; a possible D gene is TRBD1 (5 bases). The V and J ends lost 2 bases and 6 bases respectively, with 11 bases between them. CDR1 SGHKS and CDR2 YYEKEE come from the germline V gene (reference sequence). This CDR3 region has 13 residues. CDR3 region: CASSFWGDNGYTF. The CDR3 DNA is TGTGCCAGCAGCTTTTGGGGCGACAATGGCTACACCTTC.

CDR3 nucleotides: TGTGCCAGCAGCCACCGGGACTCTGGGGCCAACGTCCTGACTTTC. Translated: CASSHRDSGANVLTF. The genes are TRBV5-6 and TRBJ2-6; a possible D gene is TRBD2 (5 bases). Germline V lookup: CDR1 SGHDT, CDR2 YYEEEE. V was shortened by 4 bases and J by 0 bases, with 8 bases between the two germline ends. This CDR3 region has 15 residues.

J is TRBJ2-5 and V is TRBV4-2; D is possibly TRBD2 (6 bases). Looked up from germline, CDR1 is LGHNA and CDR2 is YNFKEQ. The CDR3 sequence is 15 residues long. Trimming left V 4 bases short and J 4 bases short, with 16 bases between. The CDR3 is CASSLYLSGAETQYF. The DNA of the CDR3 is TGTGCCAGCAGCCTCTACTTGTCGGGAGCAGAGACCCAGTACTTC.

This clone was seen a handful of times. The J gene is TRBJ2-7, the V gene TRBV28, with 10 bases that match TRBD2. Germline loops: CDR1 MDHEN, CDR2 SYDVKM. V was pared by 4 bases and J by 5 bases, with 11 bases of the junction left unmatched. This CDR3 has 16 amino acids. This CDR3 reads CASSSPIAGGQDEQYF. As DNA, the CDR3 is TGTGCCAGCAGTTCCCCAATAGCGGGAGGTCAAGACGAGCAGTACTTC.

This chain uses TRBV25-1 with TRBJ1-1; D is unresolved. Germline-derived CDR1 and CDR2 are MGHDK and SYGVNS. CDR3 length: 14 amino acids. V gave up 1 base and J gave up 6 bases, with 12 bases separating them. The CDR3 DNA reads TGTGCCAGCAGTGAATTAAGCCCAACGTCTGAAGCTTTCTTT. This codes for CASSELSPTSEAFF.

The chain has TRBV9 and TRBJ1-2, with a weak D call TRBD1 (5 bases). Trimming pared 2 bases from V and 8 bases from J, leaving 13 bases between. The CDR3 consists of 13 residues. Germline V gene lookup returns CDR1 SGDLS and CDR2 YYNGEE. The CDR3 region has the DNA TGTGCCAGCAGCGTCTCGTTCCAGGGCGGCTACACCTTC. It yields the protein CASSVSFQGGYTF.

This clone has more than one count but fewer than ten. The same CDR3 is also encoded by other DNA sequences in this sample. The V gene is TRBV18, the J gene TRBJ1-5, with a possible D match to TRBD1 (5 bases). The CDR3 loop spans 13 amino acids. Trimming pared 3 bases from V and 4 bases from J, leaving 7 bases between. CDR1 KGHSH and CDR2 LQKENI come from the germline V gene. The CDR3 loop reads CASSPGLNQPQHF. The CDR3 nucleotides are TGTGCCAGCTCACCGGGACTTAATCAGCCCCAGCATTTT.

This chain uses TRBV7-2 with TRBJ2-1; 8 positions agree with TRBD2. Germline V gives CDR1 SGHTA, CDR2 FQGNSA. The CDR3 loop spans 16 amino acids. The V segment lost 2 bases and the J segment 4 bases; nucleotides outside the gene matches: 7. Written as DNA, the CDR3 is TGTGCCAGCAGCTTATACAGCGGGGGCTCATACAATGAGCAGTTCTTC. It codes for CASSLYSGGSYNEQFF.

V gene TRBV27 combines with J gene TRBJ1-2, with D unclear. Germline assignment: CDR1 MNHEY and CDR2 SMNVEV (reference sequence). This CDR3 region has 12 residues. V lost 5 bases and J 4 bases, leaving 8 bases between the germline ends. CDR3 DNA sequence: TGTGCCAGCAGTAGAGGAGGCTATGGCTACACCTTC. Its protein product is CASSRGGYGYTF.

In its sample, this clone was seen many times. This chain connects TRBV7-9 to TRBJ2-5; weak D call: TRBD2 (5 bases). The CDR3 totals 11 residues. Germline loops: CDR1 SEHNR, CDR2 FQNEAQ (reference sequence). V lost 4 bases and J 13 bases, leaving 13 bases between the germline ends. This chain's CDR3 is CASSSGLYSYF. As DNA, the CDR3 is TGTGCCAGCAGCTCCGGACTTTATTCGTACTTC.

This clone showed up many times. The chain has TRBV7-2 and TRBJ2-2; D possibly corresponds to TRBD2 (6 bases). CDR1 and CDR2 (germline): SGHTA, FQGNSA. The CDR3 runs 15 residues. V was cut by 5 bases and J by 1 base, with 11 bases left in between. The CDR3 sequence: CASSLNSGNTGELFF. CDR3 in DNA: TGTGCCAGCAGCCTAAATAGCGGGAACACCGGGGAGCTGTTTTTT.

This clone was seen a few times. DNA of the CDR3: TGTGCCAGCAGTTCCCTAGAACTGACCGGGGGAAAGCCCCAGCATTTT. Translating it yields CASSSLELTGGKPQHF. This chain uses TRBV28 with TRBJ1-5; D is possibly TRBD1 (5 bases). Germline CDR1 and CDR2: MDHEN and SYDVKM. The V end was cut by 4 bases, the J end by 8 bases, with 21 bases between. The CDR3 extends over 16 amino acids. Together with reference TRBV28 and TRBJ1-5, the CDR3 gives the full variable domain: DVKVTQSSRYLVKRTGEKVFLECVQDMDHENMFWYRQDPGLGLRLIYFSYDVKMKEKGDIPEGYSVSREKKERFSLILESASTNQTSMYLCASSSLELTGGKPQHFGDGTRLSIL.

This clone was seen a handful of times. The chain joins TRBV6-1 to TRBJ1-2; 7 positions agree with TRBD1. Germline-derived CDR1 and CDR2 are MNHNS and SASEGT. The length of the CDR3 is 13 residues. Germline trimming cut 6 bases from V and 4 bases from J; bases unmatched to any gene: 5. DNA for the CDR3: TGTGCCAGCAGCGCGGGACAGTTCTATGGCTACACCTTC. Residues: CASSAGQFYGYTF.

This chain connects TRBV11-2 to TRBJ1-2; 8 bases agree with TRBD1. Germline V gene data show CDR1 as SGHAT and CDR2 as FQNNGV. Trimming cost V 3 bases and J 2 bases; bases outside gene matches: 5. CDR3 length: 15 amino acids. The CDR3 DNA reads as TGTGCCAGCAGCTTCACAGGGGGTGCAAACTATGGCTACACCTTC. This codes for CASSFTGGANYGYTF.

This clone was detected a few times. CDR3 amino acids: CASSQDPMANQPQHF. The CDR3, as DNA: TGCGCCAGCAGCCAAGATCCGATGGCAAATCAGCCCCAGCATTTT. The chain carries TRBV4-1 and TRBJ1-5; D is undetermined. CDR3 length equals 15 residues. V lost 0 bases to trimming and J lost 4 bases, with 10 bases between them. Germline V lookup: CDR1 MGHRA, CDR2 YSYEKL.

The rearrangement links TRBV28 to TRBJ2-3, with D possibly TRBD1 on 5 matching bases. The CDR3 is 15 amino acids. V was cut by 3 bases and J by 8 bases, with 18 bases left in between. Per germline, CDR1 MDHEN and CDR2 SYDVKM. The CDR3 reads CASSFSLLRQSTQYF. CDR3 DNA sequence: TGTGCCAGCAGTTTCAGCCTATTAAGACAGTCTACGCAGTATTTT.